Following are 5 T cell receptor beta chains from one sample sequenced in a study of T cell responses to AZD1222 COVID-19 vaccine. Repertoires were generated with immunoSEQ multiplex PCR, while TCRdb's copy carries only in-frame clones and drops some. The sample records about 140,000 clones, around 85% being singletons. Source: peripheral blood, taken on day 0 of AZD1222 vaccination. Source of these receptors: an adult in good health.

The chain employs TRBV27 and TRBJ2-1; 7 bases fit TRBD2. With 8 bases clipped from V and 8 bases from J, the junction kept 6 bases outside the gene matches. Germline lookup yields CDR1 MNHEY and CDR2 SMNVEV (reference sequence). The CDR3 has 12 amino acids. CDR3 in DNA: TGTGCCAGCGCGGGAGACGTATATGAGCAGTTCTTC. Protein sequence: CASAGDVYEQFF.

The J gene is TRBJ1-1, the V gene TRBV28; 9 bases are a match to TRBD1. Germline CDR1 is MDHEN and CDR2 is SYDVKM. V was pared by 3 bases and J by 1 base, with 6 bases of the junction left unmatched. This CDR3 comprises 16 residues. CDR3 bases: TGTGCCAGCAGTTTCGTGACAGGGGGTAAGAACACTGAAGCTTTCTTT. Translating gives CASSFVTGGKNTEAFF.

This CDR3 is CASSYGGLSSYNEQFF. DNA of the CDR3: TGTGCCAGCAGTTACGGGGGGCTAAGCTCCTACAATGAGCAGTTCTTC. This sequence joins TRBV2 and TRBJ2-1; a weak D match, TRBD2 (7 bases). V was shortened by 5 bases and J by 0 bases, with 14 bases between the two germline ends. From germline, CDR1 is SNHLY and CDR2 FYNNEI. The CDR3 spans 16 residues.

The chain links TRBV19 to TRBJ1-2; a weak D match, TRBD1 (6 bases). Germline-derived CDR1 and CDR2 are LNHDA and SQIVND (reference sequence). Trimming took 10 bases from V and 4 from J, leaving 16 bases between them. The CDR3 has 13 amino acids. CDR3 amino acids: CAIEDRGTYGYTF. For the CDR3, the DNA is TGTGCCATTGAGGACAGAGGGACCTATGGCTACACCTTC.

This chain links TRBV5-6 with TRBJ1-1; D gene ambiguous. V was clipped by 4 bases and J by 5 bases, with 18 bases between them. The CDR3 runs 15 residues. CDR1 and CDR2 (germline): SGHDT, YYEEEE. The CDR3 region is CASSPGGNLVTEAFF. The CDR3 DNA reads TGTGCCAGCAGCCCAGGAGGGAACCTGGTAACTGAAGCTTTCTTT.